The present entry profiles one T cell receptor beta chain with its context. TCRdb's table, derived via immunoSEQ multiplex PCR, lists solely in-frame clones and lacks some. Of roughly 180,000 clones in the sample, about four fifths were seen once. The sample originates from a study of cytomegalovirus exposure and HLA in healthy donors. Study at large: Per a later analysis, the approximately 700 first-cohort and over 90 validation repertoires shared one platform.

V was pared by 4 bases and J by 4 bases, with 13 bases of the junction left unmatched. The CDR3 is 17 amino acids. Source material: PBMCs. The V gene is TRBV5-3, the J gene TRBJ2-5; 10 nucleotides match TRBD2. TRBV5-3 has ORF status, its function being uncertain. The origin of this receptor is a man between 18 and 29 years old in good health and CMV-seropositive. As DNA, the CDR3 is TGTGCCAGAAGCGGCCGTCGAGCGGGAGGGCGGGCAGAGACCCAGTACTTC. This encodes CARSGRRAGGRAETQYF.